What follows are 7 T cell receptor beta chains derived from one specimen sequenced in a study of T-cell reconstitution after alpha-beta-depleted transplantation in children (dated by TCRdb to the mid-2010s). Library preparation used PCR. Sequenced using an Illumina HiSeq 2500. TCR library preparation used molecular barcoding, with unique molecular identifiers applied to normalize quantification of the TCRbeta repertoire. TCRdb passed the public sequencing reads through fastp at Q25 and MiXCR, retaining productive beta sequences. Every distinct CDR3 protein forms one entry, paired with its most common genes and DNA. The table for this sample lists roughly 500,000 distinct CDR3 sequences; around 17% of them were counted only once. The ten largest clones represent 3% to 3.5% of the sample. The sequences come from PBMCs from the stem cell graft donor, collected from the stem cell graft. These receptors all come from a human donor who donated a stem cell graft to a child with acute lymphoblastic leukemia.

This clonotype has only a few counts. The rearrangement joins TRBV27 to TRBJ1-5; possibly TRBD1 for D (5 bases). Trimming took off 5 bases at V and 1 base at J, with 15 bases between the two ends. Germline CDR1 and CDR2: MNHEY and SMNVEV (reference sequence). The CDR3 is made up of 16 amino acids. This chain's CDR3 is CASSLYGGWSNQPQHF. As DNA, the CDR3 is TGTGCCAGCAGTCTCTATGGGGGTTGGAGCAATCAGCCCCAGCATTTT.

Comments on this clonotype: The germline gene is not matched at one end of the junction; a read error may be the cause. The rearrangement links TRBV5-1 to TRBJ1-2, with 7 bases fitting TRBD1. Germline CDR1 reads SGHRS; CDR2 reads YFSETQ. This CDR3 comprises 13 residues. The CDR3 DNA follows: TGCGCCAGCAGCGACCAGACAGGGAATGGCTACGCCTTC. Protein: CASSDQTGNGYAF.

The CDR3, as DNA: TGTGCCAGCGCATACTACGAGCAGTACTTC. This gives the protein CASAYYEQYF. The chain has TRBV2 and TRBJ2-7, with D unclear. Germline V lookup: CDR1 SNHLY, CDR2 FYNNEI. Trimming removed 8 bases at V and 3 bases at J, with 5 bases between. This CDR3 has 10 residues. The full variable domain, with the rest looked up from reference TRBV2 and TRBJ2-7, is EPEVTQTPSHQVTQMGQEVILRCVPISNHLYFYWYRQILGQKVEFLVSFYNNEISEKSEIFDDQFSVERPDGSNFTLKIRSTKLEDSAMYFCASAYYEQYFGPGTRLTVT.

This rearrangement joins TRBV4-1 to TRBJ2-7; D possibly corresponds to TRBD1 (6 bases). Germline V gene sequence: CDR1 MGHRA, CDR2 YSYEKL. The length of the CDR3 is 19 residues. The ends were cut back, 0 bases at V and 4 bases at J, with 25 bases in the middle. The CDR3 DNA follows: TGCGCCAGCAGCCAAGATCGGTGGCGGCCCGATGGCCAGGGGTACGAGCAGTACTTC. Its protein is CASSQDRWRPDGQGYEQYF.

V and J are TRBV4-1 and TRBJ2-7, with D perhaps TRBD2 (5 bases). Germline CDR1 reads MGHRA; CDR2 reads YSYEKL. V was trimmed by 0 bases and J by 1 base, leaving 10 bases between them. This CDR3 is 15 amino acids long. CDR3 protein: CASSQEGGLSYEQYF. CDR3 coding DNA: TGCGCCAGCAGCCAAGAAGGAGGTCTGTCCTACGAGCAGTACTTC.

This clonotype was detected a few times. The V and J genes are TRBV6-1 and TRBJ1-2; D gene uncertain. CDR1 is MNHNS, CDR2 SASEGT, per germline. The CDR3 sequence is 15 residues long. Trimming removed 6 bases at V and 2 bases at J, with 16 bases between. Written as DNA, the CDR3 is TGTGCCAGCAGCTCCGGGTCGGCGGGCAACTATGGCTACACCTTC. Translated: CASSSGSAGNYGYTF.

This chain uses TRBV10-3 with TRBJ2-5; D is possibly TRBD1 (6 bases). V lost 6 bases, J lost 1 base, and 12 bases lay in between. This CDR3 comprises 14 residues. CDR1 and CDR2 from the germline V gene are ENHRY and SYGVKD. The CDR3 nucleotides are TGTGCCATCAGCCTCTCGGACAGCCAAGAGACCCAGTACTTC. Residues: CAISLSDSQETQYF.